This entry lists 19 T cell receptor beta chains sequenced from one sample in a study of T cell responses to AZD1222 COVID-19 vaccine. Produced via immunoSEQ multiplex PCR; TCRdb's table is partial and in-frame only. The table includes 130,000 to 150,000 clones, 70% to 90% detected once. Sequences were derived from peripheral blood, sampled on day 0 of AZD1222 vaccination. These receptors were obtained from an adult in good health.

This chain links TRBV3-1 (or the pseudogene TRBV3-2) with TRBJ2-5; D is undetermined. Germline V gives CDR1 LGHDT, CDR2 YNNKEL (reference sequence). The CDR3 is 15 amino acids. V lost 4 bases and J 2 bases, leaving 14 bases between the germline ends. The chain's CDR3 is CASSLEPTSQETQYF. CDR3 nucleotide sequence: TGTGCCAGCAGCCTCGAACCAACATCTCAAGAGACCCAGTACTTC.

J is TRBJ2-5 and V is TRBV6-5, with 11 bases aligning to TRBD2. V lost 2 bases, J lost 5 bases, and 7 bases stayed unmatched. Germline V gives CDR1 MNHEY, CDR2 SVGAGI. The CDR3 length is 16 residues. The DNA for the CDR3 is TGTGCCAGCAGTTACACCCGACTAGCGGGATTGGAGACCCAGTACTTC. Translated: CASSYTRLAGLETQYF.

This clone was detected only once. Other nucleotide sequences in the sample specify the same CDR3. V gene TRBV4-1 combines with J gene TRBJ1-2; D ambiguous. V was cut by 1 base and J by 2 bases, with 8 bases left in between. The CDR3 runs to 14 residues. Germline assignment: CDR1 MGHRA and CDR2 YSYEKL. CDR3: CASSQGQANYGYTF. The CDR3 bases are TGCGCCAGCAGCCAAGGGCAGGCAAACTATGGCTACACCTTC.

In nucleotides, the CDR3 is TGTGCCAGCAGTGAAGCAAAAGGCTTTGTTTATGACACTGAAGCTTTCTTT. It translates to CASSEAKGFVYDTEAFF. The V gene is TRBV6-1, the J gene TRBJ1-1; no reliable D call. CDR1 is MNHNS, CDR2 SASEGT, per germline. The CDR3 consists of 17 residues. The V end lost 0 bases, the J end lost 3 bases, and 17 bases lay between the germline ends.

The chain employs TRBV27 and TRBJ1-1, with D unresolved. Germline CDR1 is MNHEY and CDR2 is SMNVEV (reference sequence). The CDR3 loop spans 10 amino acids. The V end lost 8 bases, the J end lost 7 bases, and 8 bases lay between the germline ends. CDR3 residues: CASGRNEAFF. Written as DNA, the CDR3 is TGTGCCAGCGGAAGGAATGAAGCTTTCTTT.

This rearrangement joins TRBV4-2 to TRBJ1-3; D uncertain. Trimming cost V 4 bases and J 7 bases, with 14 bases left between them. The CDR3 runs 14 residues. Germline CDR1 and CDR2: LGHNA and YNFKEQ. CDR3 in amino acids: CASSPNPGGNTIYF. The CDR3 DNA reads TGTGCCAGCAGCCCTAACCCTGGTGGCAACACCATATATTTT.

This chain links TRBV6-2 or TRBV6-3 with TRBJ2-7; D is possibly TRBD1 or TRBD2 (5 bases each). The CDR3 is 13 amino acids. V was clipped by 4 bases and J by 3 bases, with 10 bases between them. Per germline, CDR1 MNHEY and CDR2 SVGEGT. The chain's CDR3 is CASSWGPIYEQYF. CDR3 in DNA: TGTGCCAGCAGTTGGGGACCCATCTACGAGCAGTACTTC.

The J gene is TRBJ2-2, the V gene TRBV7-9, with 7 positions matching TRBD2. Germline CDR1 and CDR2: SEHNR and FQNEAQ (reference sequence). There are 13 residues in the CDR3. The V gene end was trimmed by 5 bases and the J gene end by 13 bases; junction bases not matched to a gene: 10. The CDR3: CASSTGGHHRLFF. As DNA, the CDR3 is TGTGCCAGCAGCACGGGAGGACACCACCGGCTGTTTTTT. Full variable domain (rest looked up from reference TRBV7-9 and TRBJ2-2): DTGVSQNPRHKITKRGQNVTFRCDPISEHNRLYWYRQTLGQGPEFLTYFQNEAQLEKSRLLSDRFSAERPKGSFSTLEIQRTEQGDSAMYLCASSTGGHHRLFFGEGSRLTVL.

The chain couples TRBV28 to TRBJ2-5, with no clear D. V lost 4 bases and J lost 5, with 11 bases in between. Germline V gene sequence: CDR1 MDHEN, CDR2 SYDVKM. The CDR3 is made up of 13 amino acids. CDR3: CASSSPVPETQYF. CDR3 in DNA: TGTGCCAGCAGTTCTCCCGTCCCGGAGACCCAGTACTTC.

This clone was detected only once. V gene TRBV5-1 combines with J gene TRBJ1-1, with 7 bases matching TRBD1. CDR3 length: 14 residues. Germline lookup yields CDR1 SGHRS and CDR2 YFSETQ. The trim removed 4 bases at V and 2 bases at J, leaving 5 bases unmatched. The CDR3 bases are TGCGCCAGCAGCGACCGGGACAGAAACACTGAAGCTTTCTTT. Protein: CASSDRDRNTEAFF.

V and J are TRBV19 and TRBJ1-2, with 7 bases lining up with TRBD1. The germline gives CDR1 LNHDA, CDR2 SQIVND (reference sequence). The CDR3 is made up of 15 amino acids. The ends lost 4 bases at V and 0 bases at J; junction bases unmatched: 5. This CDR3 reads CASSKGASANYGYTF. The CDR3 DNA reads as TGTGCCAGTAGTAAGGGGGCCAGTGCTAACTATGGCTACACCTTC. Combining the CDR3 with reference TRBV19 and TRBJ1-2 gives the whole variable domain DGGITQSPKYLFRKEGQNVTLSCEQNLNHDAMYWYRQDPGQGLRLIYYSQIVNDFQKGDIAEGYSVSREKKESFPLTVTSAQKNPTAFYLCASSKGASANYGYTFGSGTRLTVV.

This clone was seen only a few times. The V call is TRBV9, the J call TRBJ1-1; D is unclear. V was pared by 0 bases and J by 6 bases, with 9 bases between. Germline values: CDR1 SGDLS, CDR2 YYNGEE. There are 13 residues in the CDR3. DNA for the CDR3: TGTGCCAGCAGCGTAGACACCCGCTCTGAAGCTTTCTTT. This codes for CASSVDTRSEAFF.

This clone was observed a single time. This chain links TRBV5-1 with TRBJ2-7; 8 bases are shared with TRBD2. Germline CDR1 SGHRS, CDR2 YFSETQ. V trimming: 5 bases; J trimming: 5 bases; junction bases outside the gene matches: 9. The CDR3 sequence is 14 residues long. CDR3 protein: CASRLSGSLNEQYF. The DNA of the CDR3 is TGCGCCAGCAGGCTGAGCGGGAGTCTAAACGAGCAGTACTTC.

The rearrangement uses TRBV18 and TRBJ1-2; 11 bases line up with TRBD1. V dropped 3 bases and J dropped 2; count of bases not matched to a gene: 8. Germline loops: CDR1 KGHSH, CDR2 LQKENI. The CDR3 has 17 amino acids. The DNA for the CDR3 is TGTGCCAGCTCACCCCCCGCCAGGACAGGGGGCAACTATGGCTACACCTTC. It codes for CASSPPARTGGNYGYTF.

This chain uses TRBV18 with TRBJ2-6; the D is unclear. The CDR3 runs 14 residues. The germline CDR1 and CDR2 sequences are KGHSH and LQKENI. The ends were cut back, 1 base at V and 12 bases at J, with 13 bases in the middle. CDR3: CASSPRGGNFVLTF. DNA for the CDR3: TGTGCCAGCTCACCACGTGGTGGGAACTTCGTCCTGACTTTC. The variable domain in full, completed from reference TRBV18 and TRBJ2-6, reads NAGVMQNPRHLVRRRGQEARLRCSPMKGHSHVYWYRQLPEEGLKFMVYLQKENIIDESGMPKERFSAEFPKEGPSILRIQQVVRGDSAAYFCASSPRGGNFVLTFGAGSRLTVL.

This chain connects TRBV27 to TRBJ1-5; D gene uncertain. Germline-derived CDR1 and CDR2 are MNHEY and SMNVEV (reference sequence). Trimming removed 5 bases at V and 2 bases at J, with 13 bases between. This CDR3 comprises 15 residues. CDR3 protein: CASSPDGLGNQPQHF. Here the CDR3 DNA reads TGTGCCAGCAGTCCCGACGGTTTGGGCAATCAGCCCCAGCATTTT.

The V gene is TRBV2, the J gene TRBJ2-7, with 8 bases that match TRBD2. The CDR3 runs 13 residues. Trimming at V came to 7 bases and at J to 3 bases, leaving 5 bases not matched to a gene. Germline lookup yields CDR1 SNHLY and CDR2 FYNNEI. The CDR3 is CASTRTSLYEQYF. CDR3 DNA sequence: TGTGCCAGCACCCGGACTAGCCTCTACGAGCAGTACTTC.

The chain joins TRBV6-2 or TRBV6-3 to TRBJ2-5; 8 bases match TRBD1. After removal of 6 bases from V and 5 bases from J, the junction contained 11 bases not matched to a gene. The V gene's germline CDR1 is MNHEY and CDR2 SVGEGT. The CDR3 is 15 residues long. This CDR3 is CASSFPQGAGETQYF. The DNA for the CDR3 is TGTGCCAGCAGCTTCCCCCAGGGGGCGGGGGAGACCCAGTACTTC.

The count of this clone is one. Here the CDR3 reads CASSFYGARAEAFF. The DNA of the CDR3 is TGTGCCAGCAGTTTTTATGGGGCGAGAGCTGAAGCTTTCTTT. The chain uses TRBV28 and TRBJ1-1; a possible D gene is TRBD1 (5 bases). The V end lost 3 bases, the J end lost 6 bases, and 14 bases lay between the germline ends. This CDR3 comprises 14 residues. Germline V CDR1 and CDR2: MDHEN, SYDVKM.